These 21 T cell receptor beta chains originate from one sample sequenced in a study of shared clonotypes between healthy human individuals. Positively selected for CCR7, the CD45RO-negative cells used as naive CD8 cells excluded terminally differentiated effector memory CD45RA+ cells. Only in-frame clones appear in the TCRdb table, and some are missing; sequencing was by immunoSEQ multiplex PCR. The table includes about 590,000 clones, around 95% detected once. The material sequenced was naive CD8+ T cells sorted from blood. The receptors derive from a woman in her twenties or thirties in good health.

This clone showed up just once. The chain has TRBV5-4 and TRBJ2-7, with 8 bases fitting TRBD2. The CDR3 contains 12 residues. The ends lost 7 bases at V and 4 bases at J; junction bases unmatched: 4. Germline assignment: CDR1 SGHNT and CDR2 YYREEE (reference sequence). The CDR3 protein is CASSGGGYEQYF. CDR3 DNA: TGTGCCAGCTCCGGGGGGGGTTACGAGCAGTACTTC.

In its sample, this clone was seen once. J is TRBJ1-5 and V is TRBV19, with a tentative D call TRBD1 (6 bases). V was pared by 5 bases and J by 3 bases, with 17 bases between. Germline V gives CDR1 LNHDA, CDR2 SQIVND (reference sequence). The length of the CDR3 is 16 residues. The CDR3 loop reads CASSPHTGTNNQPQHF. The CDR3 coding sequence is TGTGCCAGTAGTCCCCATACAGGGACCAACAATCAGCCCCAGCATTTT.

To note about this clone: The identical CDR3 is also encoded by other nucleotide sequences in the sample. This chain connects TRBV27 to TRBJ2-7; 9 bases are a match to TRBD1. CDR3 length: 13 residues. In germline, CDR1 is MNHEY, CDR2 SMNVEV (reference sequence). V lost 6 bases to trimming and J lost 4 bases; unmatched junction nucleotides: 4. The DNA of the CDR3 is TGTGCCAGCAGGGGTGGGACAGGGTACGAGCAGTACTTC. It encodes CASRGGTGYEQYF.

The chain is built from TRBV11-2 and TRBJ2-7, with D uncertain. The V and J ends lost 5 bases and 2 bases respectively, with 10 bases between them. Germline CDR1 SGHAT, CDR2 FQNNGV. The CDR3 extends over 13 amino acids. This chain's CDR3 is CASSISSAYEQYF. DNA of the CDR3: TGTGCCAGCAGCATTTCAAGCGCCTACGAGCAGTACTTC.

The chain has TRBV27 and TRBJ2-7; 7 nucleotides match TRBD2. CDR3 length: 17 amino acids. The germline CDR1 and CDR2 sequences are MNHEY and SMNVEV (reference sequence). The J segment lost 4 bases and the V segment lost 5 bases, leaving 17 bases of the junction unmatched. The CDR3 sequence: CASSTPTQGAGYYEQYF. The CDR3 DNA is TGTGCCAGCAGTACCCCTACCCAGGGAGCGGGATATTACGAGCAGTACTTC.

The CDR3 is CASSPLGDTDTQYF. The CDR3 DNA is TGTGCCAGCAGCCCTCTAGGCGACACAGATACGCAGTATTTT. The chain combines TRBV14 with TRBJ2-3; D gene unclear. CDR1 and CDR2 from the germline V gene are SGHDN and FVKESK. The CDR3 sequence is 14 residues long. Trimming removed 4 bases from V and 2 bases from J, with 10 bases in between.

In this sample, this clone turned up once. Other nucleotide sequences in the sample specify the same CDR3. This rearrangement joins TRBV9 to TRBJ1-1; D gene uncertain. Between the trimmed V and J ends, which lost 3 bases and 0 bases, there was a span of 9 bases. Germline V CDR1 and CDR2: SGDLS, YYNGEE. The CDR3 has 14 residues. The CDR3 region has the DNA TGTGCCAGCAGCGCGGGAAACATGAACACTGAAGCTTTCTTT. The encoded protein is CASSAGNMNTEAFF.

This sequence joins TRBV6-6 and TRBJ1-1, with 8 positions matching TRBD1. The germline V gene encodes CDR1 MNHNY and CDR2 SVGAGI (reference sequence). The CDR3 sequence is 14 residues long. V was clipped by 7 bases and J by 0 bases; unmatched bases: 4. CDR3 bases: TGTGCCAGCACACCGACAGGGGTGAACACTGAAGCTTTCTTT. Translated, it gives CASTPTGVNTEAFF.

This chain links TRBV11-2 with TRBJ1-4; possibly TRBD1 for D (6 bases). Trimming stripped 5 bases from V and 5 bases from J, with 15 bases between. The CDR3 is 15 amino acids. Germline loops: CDR1 SGHAT, CDR2 FQNNGV. The CDR3 loop is CASSRHRVQNEKLFF. As DNA, the CDR3 is TGTGCCAGCAGCCGACACAGGGTGCAGAATGAAAAACTGTTTTTT.

This clone was recorded only once. The chain employs TRBV28 and TRBJ1-1; the D gene is possibly TRBD1 (5 bases). The CDR3 has 14 residues. Germline V lookup: CDR1 MDHEN, CDR2 SYDVKM. Trimming stripped 1 base from V and 4 bases from J, with 10 bases between. The CDR3 loop is CASSLSSGVTEAFF. DNA for the CDR3: TGTGCCAGCAGTTTATCGTCGGGGGTCACTGAAGCTTTCTTT.

The chain employs TRBV4-1 and TRBJ2-7; D is uncertain. The CDR3 contains 15 residues. The germline V gene encodes CDR1 MGHRA and CDR2 YSYEKL. Trimming shortened V by 1 base and J by 2 bases, and 12 bases separated the two germline ends. CDR3 in amino acids: CASSQVWTGAYEQYF. The CDR3 DNA reads TGCGCCAGCAGCCAAGTATGGACCGGTGCCTACGAGCAGTACTTC.

V is TRBV5-1 and J is TRBJ1-1; perhaps TRBD1 as D (6 bases). This CDR3 region has 14 residues. The V end lost 4 bases, the J end lost 5 bases, and 15 bases lay between the germline ends. Germline CDR1 and CDR2: SGHRS and YFSETQ. The CDR3, as DNA: TGCGCCAGCAGCCTTACAGGGTTAGTAACTGAAGCTTTCTTT. Protein sequence: CASSLTGLVTEAFF.

V is TRBV4-1 and J is TRBJ2-2, with unresolved D. Trimming took off 4 bases at V and 4 bases at J, with 7 bases between the two ends. Germline V gene data show CDR1 as MGHRA and CDR2 as YSYEKL. This CDR3 contains 13 residues. The CDR3 DNA sequence: TGCGCCAGCAGCCGGCAAGCCACCGGGGAGCTGTTTTTT. It specifies CASSRQATGELFF.

The chain links TRBV19 to TRBJ2-5; TRBD2 might be the D (6 bases). The V gene lost 4 bases and the J gene lost 0 bases, with 12 bases spanning the gap. CDR1 is LNHDA and CDR2 is SQIVND in the germline V gene (reference sequence). This CDR3 contains 15 residues. CDR3 residues: CASSTLRGNQETQYF. The CDR3, as DNA: TGTGCCAGTAGTACTCTCCGGGGGAACCAAGAGACCCAGTACTTC. The whole variable domain, remainder taken from reference TRBV19 and TRBJ2-5, is DGGITQSPKYLFRKEGQNVTLSCEQNLNHDAMYWYRQDPGQGLRLIYYSQIVNDFQKGDIAEGYSVSREKKESFPLTVTSAQKNPTAFYLCASSTLRGNQETQYFGPGTRLLVL.

The V gene is TRBV10-3, the J gene TRBJ1-5, with D perhaps TRBD1 (6 bases). The CDR3 extends over 16 amino acids. Trimming cost V 0 bases and J 1 base, with 10 bases left between them. In germline, CDR1 is ENHRY, CDR2 SYGVKD. CDR3 in amino acids: CAISESRGVSNQPQHF. In DNA form, the CDR3 reads TGTGCCATCAGTGAGTCGAGGGGGGTGAGCAATCAGCCCCAGCATTTT.

The CDR3 loop reads CASSGGSSMNTEAFF. The DNA for the CDR3 is TGTGCCAGCAGCGGCGGGAGTTCCATGAACACTGAAGCTTTCTTT. This chain links TRBV5-4 with TRBJ1-1; D gene uncertain. Trimming left V 4 bases short and J 0 bases short, with 13 bases between. The CDR3 covers 15 residues. Germline values: CDR1 SGHNT, CDR2 YYREEE (reference sequence).

This clone was seen a single time. This chain connects TRBV16 to TRBJ2-7, with 9 bases identical to TRBD2. V was pared by 4 bases and J by 3 bases, with 7 bases of the junction left unmatched. This CDR3 region has 15 residues. The V gene's germline CDR1 is KGHSY and CDR2 FQNENV. The CDR3 is CASSPYPSGNYEQYF. The CDR3 nucleotides are TGTGCCAGCAGCCCATACCCTAGCGGGAACTACGAGCAGTACTTC.

V is TRBV19 and J is TRBJ2-5; D is possibly TRBD2 (6 bases). Gene TRBJ2-7 matches the end of the DNA better, so the J call may be wrong. From germline, CDR1 is LNHDA and CDR2 SQIVND (reference sequence). The CDR3 is made up of 14 amino acids. The CDR3 region has the DNA TGTGCCAGTAGTATCGCTGGAGGGAGCTACGAGCAGTACTTC. This codes for CASSIAGGSYEQYF.

The CDR3 sequence is CASSLGVGRASSYEQYF. Here the CDR3 DNA reads TGTGCCAGCAGCTTAGGGGTCGGCAGGGCCTCCTCCTACGAGCAGTACTTC. V is TRBV7-2 and J is TRBJ2-7, with D tentatively TRBD1 (5 bases). Germline CDR1 and CDR2: SGHTA and FQGNSA. V was clipped by 1 base and J by 0 bases, with 16 bases between them. The CDR3 length is 17 residues.

CDR3 bases: TGTGCCACGTCGAACCCCTGGGACAGGGGCTACGAGCAGTACTTC. Translation gives CATSNPWDRGYEQYF. V gene TRBV27 combines with J gene TRBJ2-7; TRBD1 agrees at 10 bases. The CDR3 is 15 residues long. CDR1 and CDR2 (germline): MNHEY, SMNVEV (reference sequence). Trimming removed 10 bases from V and 3 bases from J; junction bases left unmatched: 12.

The chain joins TRBV4-2 to TRBJ2-3, with D tentatively TRBD2 (6 bases). The length of the CDR3 is 16 residues. Germline V gene sequence: CDR1 LGHNA, CDR2 YNFKEQ. Trimming took 2 bases from V and 0 from J, leaving 12 bases between them. Here the CDR3 reads CASSQHPSGSTDTQYF. The CDR3 coding sequence is TGTGCCAGCAGCCAACATCCGAGCGGGAGCACAGATACGCAGTATTTT.